This TCR beta chain was observed in a study of PD-1 blockade in classical Hodgkin lymphoma. The repertoire was sequenced with immunoSEQ multiplex PCR; TCRdb's copy has only in-frame clones and lacks some. The table lists about 84,000 clones, around 90% of them singletons. Every patient was affected by relapse after autologous stem cell transplantation, while exposure to brentuximab vedotin was not uniform. Germline loops: CDR1 MNHEY, CDR2 SMNVEV (reference sequence). The CDR3 has 14 residues. V was trimmed by 7 bases and J by 3 bases, leaving 12 bases between them. The chain combines TRBV27 with TRBJ2-2; the D call may be TRBD1 or TRBD2 (6 bases each). The TCR was taken from a human donor with classical Hodgkin lymphoma. Sequenced material: peripheral blood mononuclear cells (PBMCs), taken at baseline. The CDR3 loop reads CASMRGDYTGELFF. CDR3 nucleotide sequence: TGTGCCAGCATGAGGGGGGACTACACCGGGGAGCTGTTTTTT.